The following is a T cell receptor (beta chain) sequence with its context. This entry comes from a study of T-cell reconstitution after alpha-beta-depleted transplantation in children. The CDR3 length is 12 residues. From germline, CDR1 is SQVTM and CDR2 ANQGSEA. V lost 2 bases to trimming and J lost 6 bases, with 8 bases between them. During its preparation, the TCRbeta library received unique molecular identifiers. MiXCR, run by TCRdb on the PCR reads, gives a single entry per CDR3 protein. The table has about 500,000 distinct CDR3 sequences, around a third seen once. Sequenced material: PBMCs from the stem cell graft donor, taken from the stem cell graft. This chain joins TRBV29-1 and TRBJ2-1, with a weak D call TRBD1 (5 bases). The TCR originated in a human donor who donated a stem cell graft to a child with aplastic anemia. The CDR3 loop reads CSVEFQGNEQFF. As DNA, the CDR3 is TGCAGCGTTGAATTTCAGGGCAATGAGCAGTTCTTC.